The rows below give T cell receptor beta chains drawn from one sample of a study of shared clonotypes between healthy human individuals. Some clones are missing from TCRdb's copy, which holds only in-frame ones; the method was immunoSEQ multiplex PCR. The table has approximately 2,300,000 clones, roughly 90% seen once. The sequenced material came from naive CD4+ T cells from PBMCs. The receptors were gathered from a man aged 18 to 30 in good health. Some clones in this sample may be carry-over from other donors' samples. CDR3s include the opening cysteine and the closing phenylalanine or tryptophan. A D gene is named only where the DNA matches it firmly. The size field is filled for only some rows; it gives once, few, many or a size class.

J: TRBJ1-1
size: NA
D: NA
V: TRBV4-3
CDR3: CASSQDIVGPNTEAFF
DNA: TGCGCCAGCAGCCAAGATATCGTCGGCCCGAACACTGAAGCTTTCTTT

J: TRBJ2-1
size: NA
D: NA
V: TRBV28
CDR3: CASSSTNEQFF
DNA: TGTGCCAGCAGTTCCACCAATGAGCAGTTCTTC

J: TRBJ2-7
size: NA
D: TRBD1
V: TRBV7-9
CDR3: CASSSRQGDSYEQYF
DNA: TGTGCCAGCAGCTCACGACAGGGGGACTCCTACGAGCAGTACTTC

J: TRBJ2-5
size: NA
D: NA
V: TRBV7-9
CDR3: CASTPYGGPKETQYF
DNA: TGTGCCAGCACCCCCTACGGGGGACCGAAAGAGACCCAGTACTTC

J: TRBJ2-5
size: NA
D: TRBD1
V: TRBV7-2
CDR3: CASSPRSRGLETQYF
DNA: TGTGCCAGCAGCCCCCGGAGCAGGGGGCTAGAGACCCAGTACTTC

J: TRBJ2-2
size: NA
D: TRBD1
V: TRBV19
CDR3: CASSIVGQGDTGELFF
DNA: TGTGCCAGTAGTATAGTGGGACAGGGCGACACCGGGGAGCTGTTTTTT

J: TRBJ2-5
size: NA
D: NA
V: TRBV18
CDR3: CASSPPQGQETQYF
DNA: TGTGCCAGCTCACCACCGCAGGGGCAAGAGACCCAGTACTTC

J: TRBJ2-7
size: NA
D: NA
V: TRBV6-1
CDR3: CASSVSAYSYEQYF
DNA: TGTGCCAGCAGTGTTAGCGCCTACTCCTACGAGCAGTACTTC

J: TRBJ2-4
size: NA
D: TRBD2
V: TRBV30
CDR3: CAWSFTRPSGQNIQYF
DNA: TGTGCCTGGAGTTTCACAAGGCCTAGCGGACAAAACATTCAGTACTTC

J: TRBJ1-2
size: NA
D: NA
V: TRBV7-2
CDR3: CASSWELGTANYGYTF
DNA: TGTGCCAGCAGCTGGGAGTTGGGGACGGCGAACTATGGCTACACCTTC

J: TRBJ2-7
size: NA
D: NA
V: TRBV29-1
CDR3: CSVSEGTSSSYEQYF
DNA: TGCAGCGTTTCTGAGGGGACGTCCAGCTCCTACGAGCAGTACTTC

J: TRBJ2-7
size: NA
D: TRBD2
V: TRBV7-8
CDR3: CASSFDNPGGAYEQYF
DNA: TGTGCCAGCAGCTTTGATAACCCCGGGGGGGCCTACGAGCAGTACTTC

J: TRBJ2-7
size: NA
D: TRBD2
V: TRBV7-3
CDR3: CASSLGTSGSYEQYF
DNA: TGTGCCAGCAGCTTAGGGACTAGCGGTTCCTACGAGCAGTACTTC

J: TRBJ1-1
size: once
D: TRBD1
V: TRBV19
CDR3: CASTRTGNTEAFF
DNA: TGTGCCAGTACCAGGACAGGGAACACTGAAGCTTTCTTT

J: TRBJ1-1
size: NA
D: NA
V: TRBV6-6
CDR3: CASSYSGGDTEAFF
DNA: TGTGCCAGCAGTTACTCCGGGGGGGACACTGAAGCTTTCTTT

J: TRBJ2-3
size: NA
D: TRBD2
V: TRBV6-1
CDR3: CASKREAGRTDTQYF
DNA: TGTGCCAGCAAACGGGAGGCAGGACGCACAGATACGCAGTATTTT

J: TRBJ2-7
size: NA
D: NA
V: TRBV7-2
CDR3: CASSLGQGGTYEQYF
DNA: TGTGCCAGCAGCTTAGGGCAGGGGGGAACCTACGAGCAGTACTTC

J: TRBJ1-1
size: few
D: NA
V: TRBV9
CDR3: CASTRAKGRNTEAFF
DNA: TGTGCCAGCACCAGGGCTAAAGGGCGAAACACTGAAGCTTTCTTT

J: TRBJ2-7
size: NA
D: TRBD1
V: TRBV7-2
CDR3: CASSLAGQGAYEQYF
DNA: TGTGCCAGCAGCTTAGCGGGCCAGGGGGCCTACGAGCAGTACTTC

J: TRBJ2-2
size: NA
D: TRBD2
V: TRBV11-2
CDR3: CASSKTSGSAGELFF
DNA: TGTGCCAGCAGTAAGACTAGCGGGAGCGCCGGGGAGCTGTTTTTT

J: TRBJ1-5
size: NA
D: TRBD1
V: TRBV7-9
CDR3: CASSPGTGDQPQHF
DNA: TGTGCCAGCAGCCCGGGGACAGGGGATCAGCCCCAGCATTTT

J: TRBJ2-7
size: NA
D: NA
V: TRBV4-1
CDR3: CASSQPSIGVYEQYF
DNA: TGCGCCAGCAGCCAACCTTCAATCGGGGTCTACGAGCAGTACTTC

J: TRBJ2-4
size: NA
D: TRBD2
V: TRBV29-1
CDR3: CSVVGGDIQYF
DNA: TGCAGCGTTGTGGGGGGGGACATTCAGTACTTC

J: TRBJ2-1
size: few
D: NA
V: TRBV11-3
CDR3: CASSLDRRNEQFF
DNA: TGTGCCAGCAGCTTAGATCGGCGAAATGAGCAGTTCTTC

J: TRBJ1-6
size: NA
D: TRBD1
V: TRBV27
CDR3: CASRPRQGSSYNSPLHF
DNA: TGTGCCAGCAGGCCTAGACAGGGGAGCTCCTATAATTCACCCCTCCACTTT

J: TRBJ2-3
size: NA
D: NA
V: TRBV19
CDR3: CASSPSTGPDTQYF
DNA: TGTGCCAGTAGTCCGTCCACAGGCCCAGATACGCAGTATTTT

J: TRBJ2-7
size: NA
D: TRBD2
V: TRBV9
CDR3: CASSVEGLEGEQYF
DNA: TGTGCCAGCAGCGTAGAGGGACTAGAAGGCGAGCAGTACTTC

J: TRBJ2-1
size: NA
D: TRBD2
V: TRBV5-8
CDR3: CASSFRGGRGNEQFF
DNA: TGTGCCAGCAGCTTTCGGGGGGGCCGGGGGAATGAGCAGTTCTTC

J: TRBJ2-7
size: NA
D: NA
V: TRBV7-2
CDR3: CASSLVGGYEQYF
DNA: TGTGCCAGCAGCTTAGTGGGGGGCTACGAGCAGTACTTC

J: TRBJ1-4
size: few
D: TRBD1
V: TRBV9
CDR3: CASSAQGSTNEKLFF
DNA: TGTGCCAGCAGCGCACAGGGGTCTACTAATGAAAAACTGTTTTTT

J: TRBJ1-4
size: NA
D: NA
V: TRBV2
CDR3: CASISGDKPGEKLFF
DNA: TGTGCCAGCATTTCGGGGGACAAACCGGGGGAAAAACTGTTTTTT

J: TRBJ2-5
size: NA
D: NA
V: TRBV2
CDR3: CASSDRAETQYF
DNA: TGTGCCAGCAGTGATAGGGCAGAGACCCAGTACTTC

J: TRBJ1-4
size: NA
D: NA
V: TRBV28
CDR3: CASSPPGGVRERFF
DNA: TGTGCCAGCAGCCCCCCCGGAGGGGTAAGAGAGAGGTTTTTT